A selection of T cell receptor beta chains follows, all from one sample in a study of metastatic and nonmetastatic thyroid tumors. TCRdb re-called clones from the PCR reads using MiXCR. The data show about 69,000 clones, 12% to 15% seen once. The sequencing sample was made of blood. The receptor source for this set is a male donor with papillary thyroid cancer or a benign thyroid nodule (not recorded which). Some clones in this sample may be carry-over from other donors' samples. Each CDR3 is given with its conserved first and last residue. The order of the fields is J gene, clone size, V gene, D gene, CDR3 protein, CDR3 DNA. D genes are given only for firm matches. Some rows have no size entry. The others give once, few or many, or a class for an expanded clone.

j_call: TRBJ2-1; clone_size: few; v_call: TRBV6-2/TRBV6-3; d_call: NA; cdr3_aa: CASSYYNEEFF; cdr3_nt: TGTGCCAGCAGTTACTACAATGAGGAGTTCTTC
j_call: TRBJ1-2; clone_size: NA; v_call: TRBV5-1; d_call: NA; cdr3_aa: CASRSCRLGYTF; cdr3_nt: TGTGCCAGCAGAAGTTGCCGATTAGGCTACACCTTC
j_call: TRBJ1-3; clone_size: many; v_call: TRBV11-3; d_call: NA; cdr3_aa: CASSLDSFTGNTIYF; cdr3_nt: TGTGCCAGCAGCTTAGATTCTTTCACTGGAAACACCATATATTTT
j_call: TRBJ1-4; clone_size: many; v_call: TRBV5-1; d_call: NA; cdr3_aa: CASSLAATNEKLFF; cdr3_nt: TGCGCCAGCAGCCTAGCCGCAACTAATGAAAAACTGTTTTTT
j_call: TRBJ1-6; clone_size: NA; v_call: TRBV6-1; d_call: NA; cdr3_aa: CASSSTGGGSPLHF; cdr3_nt: TGTGCCAGCAGCTCAACAGGTGGCGGTTCACCCCTCCACTTT
j_call: TRBJ2-7; clone_size: many; v_call: TRBV30; d_call: TRBD2; cdr3_aa: CAWSDGLAGEYEQYF; cdr3_nt: TGTGCCTGGAGTGATGGACTAGCGGGAGAATACGAGCAGTACTTC
j_call: TRBJ2-1; clone_size: few; v_call: TRBV5-4; d_call: TRBD2; cdr3_aa: CASSLSTSGRNEQFF; cdr3_nt: TGTGCCAGCAGCTTGAGTACTAGCGGGAGAAATGAGCAGTTCTTC
j_call: TRBJ1-4; clone_size: many; v_call: TRBV27; d_call: NA; cdr3_aa: CASSLVPLTNEKLFF; cdr3_nt: TGTGCCAGCAGTTTGGTTCCGTTAACTAATGAAAAACTGTTTTTT
j_call: TRBJ2-7; clone_size: many; v_call: TRBV7-2; d_call: NA; cdr3_aa: CASSPPGYEQYF; cdr3_nt: TGTGCCAGCAGCCCCCCAGGGTACGAGCAGTACTTC
j_call: TRBJ2-1; clone_size: NA; v_call: TRBV20-1; d_call: TRBD1; cdr3_aa: CIALGTGTTIYNDQFF; cdr3_nt: TGCATTGCTCTGGGGACAGGGACGACAATTTACAATGATCAGTTCTTC
j_call: TRBJ2-1; clone_size: many; v_call: TRBV13; d_call: NA; cdr3_aa: CASSHYRNEQFF; cdr3_nt: TGTGCCAGCAGCCACTACAGAAATGAGCAGTTCTTC